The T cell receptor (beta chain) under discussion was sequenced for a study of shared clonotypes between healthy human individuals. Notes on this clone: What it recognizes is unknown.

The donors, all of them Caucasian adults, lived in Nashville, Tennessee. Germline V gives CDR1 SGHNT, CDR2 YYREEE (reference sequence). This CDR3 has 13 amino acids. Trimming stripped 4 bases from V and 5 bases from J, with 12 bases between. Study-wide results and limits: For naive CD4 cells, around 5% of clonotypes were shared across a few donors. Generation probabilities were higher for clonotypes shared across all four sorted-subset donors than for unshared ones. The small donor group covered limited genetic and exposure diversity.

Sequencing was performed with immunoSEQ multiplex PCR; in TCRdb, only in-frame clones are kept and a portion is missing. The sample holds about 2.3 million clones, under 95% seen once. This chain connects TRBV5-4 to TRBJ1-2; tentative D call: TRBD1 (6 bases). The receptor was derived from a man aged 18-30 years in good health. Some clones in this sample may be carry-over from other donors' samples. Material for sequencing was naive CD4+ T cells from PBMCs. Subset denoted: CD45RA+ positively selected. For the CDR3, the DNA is TGTGCCAGCAGCCCAGGACAGCGATATGGCTACACCTTC. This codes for CASSPGQRYGYTF.